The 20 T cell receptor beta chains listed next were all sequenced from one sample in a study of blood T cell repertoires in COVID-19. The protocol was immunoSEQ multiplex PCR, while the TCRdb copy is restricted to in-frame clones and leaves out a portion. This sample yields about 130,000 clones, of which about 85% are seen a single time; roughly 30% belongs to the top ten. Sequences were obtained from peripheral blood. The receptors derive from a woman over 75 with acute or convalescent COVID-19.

The CDR3 sequence: CASSFRGRDTGELFF. The DNA of the CDR3 is TGTGCCAGCAGTTTCAGGGGCAGGGACACCGGGGAGCTGTTTTTT. The rearrangement uses TRBV27 and TRBJ2-2; D may be TRBD1 (6 bases). Trimming cost V 3 bases and J 3 bases, with 11 bases left between them. This CDR3 is 15 amino acids long. The V gene's germline CDR1 is MNHEY and CDR2 SMNVEV (reference sequence).

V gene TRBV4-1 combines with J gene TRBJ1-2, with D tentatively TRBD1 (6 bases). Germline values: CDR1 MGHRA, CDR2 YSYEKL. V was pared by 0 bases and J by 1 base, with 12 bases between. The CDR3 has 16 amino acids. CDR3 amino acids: CASSQENRVRNYGYTF. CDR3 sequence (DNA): TGCGCCAGCAGCCAAGAAAACAGGGTCCGTAACTATGGCTACACCTTC.

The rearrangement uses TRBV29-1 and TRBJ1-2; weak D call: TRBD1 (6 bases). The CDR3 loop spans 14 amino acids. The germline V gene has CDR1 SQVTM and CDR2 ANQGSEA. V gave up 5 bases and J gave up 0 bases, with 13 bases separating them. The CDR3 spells CSVTPGASNYGYTF. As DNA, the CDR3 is TGCAGCGTTACCCCAGGGGCTTCTAACTATGGCTACACCTTC.

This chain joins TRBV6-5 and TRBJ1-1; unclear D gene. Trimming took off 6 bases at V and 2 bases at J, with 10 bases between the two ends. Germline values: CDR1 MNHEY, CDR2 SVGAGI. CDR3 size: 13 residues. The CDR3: CASSRTVNTEAFF. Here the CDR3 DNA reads TGTGCCAGCAGCCGTACAGTTAACACTGAAGCTTTCTTT.

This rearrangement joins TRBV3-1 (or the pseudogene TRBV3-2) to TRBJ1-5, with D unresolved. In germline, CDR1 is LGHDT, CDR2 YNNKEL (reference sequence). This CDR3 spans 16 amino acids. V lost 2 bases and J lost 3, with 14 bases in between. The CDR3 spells CASSQFAPGNNQPQHF. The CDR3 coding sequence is TGTGCCAGCAGCCAATTTGCGCCAGGAAACAATCAGCCCCAGCATTTT.

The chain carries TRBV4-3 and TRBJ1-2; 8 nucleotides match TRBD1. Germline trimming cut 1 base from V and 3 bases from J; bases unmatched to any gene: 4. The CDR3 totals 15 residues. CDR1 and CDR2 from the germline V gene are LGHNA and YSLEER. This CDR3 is CASSQGQGADYGYTF. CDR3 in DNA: TGCGCCAGCAGCCAAGGGCAGGGGGCGGACTATGGCTACACCTTC.

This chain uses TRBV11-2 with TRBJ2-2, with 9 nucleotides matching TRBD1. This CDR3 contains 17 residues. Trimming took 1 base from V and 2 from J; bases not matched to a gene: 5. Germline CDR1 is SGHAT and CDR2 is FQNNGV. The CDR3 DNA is TGTGCCAGCAGCTTAGCTGGGACAGGGACAAACACCGGGGAGCTGTTTTTT. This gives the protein CASSLAGTGTNTGELFF. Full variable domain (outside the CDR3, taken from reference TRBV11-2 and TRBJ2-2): EAGVAQSPRYKIIEKRQSVAFWCNPISGHATLYWYQQILGQGPKLLIQFQNNGVVDDSQLPKDRFSAERLKGVDSTLKIQPAKLEDSAVYLCASSLAGTGTNTGELFFGEGSRLTVL.

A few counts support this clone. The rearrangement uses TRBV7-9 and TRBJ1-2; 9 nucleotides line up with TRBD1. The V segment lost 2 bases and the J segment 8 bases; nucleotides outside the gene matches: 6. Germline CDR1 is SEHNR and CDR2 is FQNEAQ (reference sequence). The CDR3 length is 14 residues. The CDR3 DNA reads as TGTGCCAGCAGCTTATCCGACAGGGGGTCGGGCTACACCTTC. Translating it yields CASSLSDRGSGYTF.

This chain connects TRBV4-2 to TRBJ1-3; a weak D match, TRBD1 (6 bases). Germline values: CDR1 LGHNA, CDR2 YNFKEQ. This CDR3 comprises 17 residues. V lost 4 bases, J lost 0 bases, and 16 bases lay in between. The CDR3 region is CASSRGGDTNSGNTIYF. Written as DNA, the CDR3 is TGTGCCAGCAGCCGAGGGGGGGACACTAACTCTGGAAACACCATATATTTT.

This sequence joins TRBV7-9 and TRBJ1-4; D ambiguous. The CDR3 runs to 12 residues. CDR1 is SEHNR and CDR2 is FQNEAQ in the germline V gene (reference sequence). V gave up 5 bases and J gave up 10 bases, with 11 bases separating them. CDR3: CASSAGDGKLFF. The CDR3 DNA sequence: TGTGCCAGCAGCGCCGGGGATGGAAAACTGTTTTTT.

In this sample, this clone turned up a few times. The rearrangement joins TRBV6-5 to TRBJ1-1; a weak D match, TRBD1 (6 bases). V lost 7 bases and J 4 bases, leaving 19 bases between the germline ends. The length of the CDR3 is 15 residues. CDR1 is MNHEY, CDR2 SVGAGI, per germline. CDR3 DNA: TGTGCCAGCAATCCACAGGGTTCAGCTATCACTGAAGCTTTCTTT. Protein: CASNPQGSAITEAFF.

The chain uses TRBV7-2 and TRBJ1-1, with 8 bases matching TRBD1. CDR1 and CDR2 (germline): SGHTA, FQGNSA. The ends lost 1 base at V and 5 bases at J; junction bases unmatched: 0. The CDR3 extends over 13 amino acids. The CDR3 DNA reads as TGTGCCAGCAGCTTAGGACAGGGGACTGAAGCTTTCTTT. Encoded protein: CASSLGQGTEAFF.

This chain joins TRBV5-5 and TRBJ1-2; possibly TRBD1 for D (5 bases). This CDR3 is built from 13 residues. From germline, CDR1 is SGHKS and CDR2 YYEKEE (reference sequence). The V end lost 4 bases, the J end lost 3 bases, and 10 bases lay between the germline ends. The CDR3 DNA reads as TGTGCCAGCAGCGACAGACAGTACTATGGCTACACCTTC. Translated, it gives CASSDRQYYGYTF.

CDR3 sequence: CASSSIGTAQETQYF. CDR3 DNA sequence: TGCGCCAGCAGCTCGATTGGGACAGCTCAAGAGACCCAGTACTTC. V is TRBV5-1 and J is TRBJ2-5; TRBD1 matches 7 bases. The V gene end was trimmed by 3 bases and the J gene end by 2 bases; junction bases not matched to a gene: 7. CDR3 size: 15 residues. Per the germline V gene, CDR1 is SGHRS and CDR2 is YFSETQ.

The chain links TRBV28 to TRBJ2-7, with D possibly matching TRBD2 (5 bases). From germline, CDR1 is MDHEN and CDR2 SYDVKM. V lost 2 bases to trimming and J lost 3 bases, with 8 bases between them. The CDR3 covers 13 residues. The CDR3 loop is CASSLRTGYEQYV. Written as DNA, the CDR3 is TGTGCCAGCAGTTTAAGGACTGGCTACGAGCAGTACGTC.

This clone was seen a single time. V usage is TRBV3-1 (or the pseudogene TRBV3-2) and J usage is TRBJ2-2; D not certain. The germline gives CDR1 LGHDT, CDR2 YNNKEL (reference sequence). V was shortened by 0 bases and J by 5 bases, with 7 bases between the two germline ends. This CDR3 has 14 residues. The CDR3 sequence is CASSQDWATGELFF. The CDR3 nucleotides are TGTGCCAGCAGCCAAGATTGGGCGACCGGGGAGCTGTTTTTT.

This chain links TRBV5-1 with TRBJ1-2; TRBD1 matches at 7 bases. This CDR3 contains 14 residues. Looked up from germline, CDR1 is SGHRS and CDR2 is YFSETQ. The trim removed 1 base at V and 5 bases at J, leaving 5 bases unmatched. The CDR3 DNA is TGCGCCAGCAGCTTGACAGGGGAAGGGTATGGCTACACCTTC. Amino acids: CASSLTGEGYGYTF. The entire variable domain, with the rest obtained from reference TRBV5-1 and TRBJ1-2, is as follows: KAGVTQTPRYLIKTRGQQVTLSCSPISGHRSVSWYQQTPGQGLQFLFEYFSETQRNKGNFPGRFSGRQFSNSRSEMNVSTLELGDSALYLCASSLTGEGYGYTFGSGTRLTVV.

CDR3 loop: CATSGFGNYGYTF. Here the CDR3 DNA reads TGTGCCACCTCCGGGTTCGGTAACTATGGCTACACCTTC. The chain employs TRBV10-3 and TRBJ1-2; no clear D. The length of the CDR3 is 13 residues. The ends were cut back, 10 bases at V and 1 base at J, with 13 bases in the middle. CDR1 and CDR2 (germline): ENHRY, SYGVKD.

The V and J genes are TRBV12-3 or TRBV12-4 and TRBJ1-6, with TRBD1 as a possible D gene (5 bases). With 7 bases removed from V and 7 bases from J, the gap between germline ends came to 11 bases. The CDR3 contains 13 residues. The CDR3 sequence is CASMHRGNSPLHF. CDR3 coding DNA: TGTGCCAGCATGCACCGGGGGAATTCACCCCTCCACTTT.

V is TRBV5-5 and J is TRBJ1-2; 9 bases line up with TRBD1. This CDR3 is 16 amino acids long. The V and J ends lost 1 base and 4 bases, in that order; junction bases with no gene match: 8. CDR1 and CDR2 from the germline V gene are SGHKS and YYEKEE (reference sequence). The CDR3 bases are TGTGCCAGCAGCTTGAACGGACAGGGGCAATTCTATGGCTACACCTTC. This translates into CASSLNGQGQFYGYTF.